This T cell receptor (beta chain) was sequenced during a study of T-cell memory formation after mild COVID-19. Study results and limitations: Clones contracting across day 15 to 85 had a balanced CD4/CD8 profile; later expanding clones leaned CD4+.

Employing constant-segment primers, 5'RACE generated TCR alpha and TCR beta cDNA libraries bearing sample barcodes and UMIs. TCRdb re-called the 5' RACE reads through MiXCR, storing one row per CDR3 protein. In the table there are some 160,000 distinct CDR3 sequences, 10% to 15% of which are singletons. This clonotype was counted many times. Antigen specificity is unknown. The CDR3 spans 13 residues. The V and J ends lost 5 bases and 2 bases respectively, with 9 bases between them. The genes are TRBV12-3 or TRBV12-4 and TRBJ1-2; TRBD1 is a possible D gene (5 bases). The sequenced sample consisted of PBMCs or a T cell subset sorted from them (not recorded which). The sequence derives from a man younger than 35 who had mild COVID-19 (a few samples of this study predate the infection). Cell type and time point are not known. In nucleotides, the CDR3 is TGTGCCAGCAGTCGGGACGGGAACTATGGCTACACCTTC. Its translation is CASSRDGNYGYTF.